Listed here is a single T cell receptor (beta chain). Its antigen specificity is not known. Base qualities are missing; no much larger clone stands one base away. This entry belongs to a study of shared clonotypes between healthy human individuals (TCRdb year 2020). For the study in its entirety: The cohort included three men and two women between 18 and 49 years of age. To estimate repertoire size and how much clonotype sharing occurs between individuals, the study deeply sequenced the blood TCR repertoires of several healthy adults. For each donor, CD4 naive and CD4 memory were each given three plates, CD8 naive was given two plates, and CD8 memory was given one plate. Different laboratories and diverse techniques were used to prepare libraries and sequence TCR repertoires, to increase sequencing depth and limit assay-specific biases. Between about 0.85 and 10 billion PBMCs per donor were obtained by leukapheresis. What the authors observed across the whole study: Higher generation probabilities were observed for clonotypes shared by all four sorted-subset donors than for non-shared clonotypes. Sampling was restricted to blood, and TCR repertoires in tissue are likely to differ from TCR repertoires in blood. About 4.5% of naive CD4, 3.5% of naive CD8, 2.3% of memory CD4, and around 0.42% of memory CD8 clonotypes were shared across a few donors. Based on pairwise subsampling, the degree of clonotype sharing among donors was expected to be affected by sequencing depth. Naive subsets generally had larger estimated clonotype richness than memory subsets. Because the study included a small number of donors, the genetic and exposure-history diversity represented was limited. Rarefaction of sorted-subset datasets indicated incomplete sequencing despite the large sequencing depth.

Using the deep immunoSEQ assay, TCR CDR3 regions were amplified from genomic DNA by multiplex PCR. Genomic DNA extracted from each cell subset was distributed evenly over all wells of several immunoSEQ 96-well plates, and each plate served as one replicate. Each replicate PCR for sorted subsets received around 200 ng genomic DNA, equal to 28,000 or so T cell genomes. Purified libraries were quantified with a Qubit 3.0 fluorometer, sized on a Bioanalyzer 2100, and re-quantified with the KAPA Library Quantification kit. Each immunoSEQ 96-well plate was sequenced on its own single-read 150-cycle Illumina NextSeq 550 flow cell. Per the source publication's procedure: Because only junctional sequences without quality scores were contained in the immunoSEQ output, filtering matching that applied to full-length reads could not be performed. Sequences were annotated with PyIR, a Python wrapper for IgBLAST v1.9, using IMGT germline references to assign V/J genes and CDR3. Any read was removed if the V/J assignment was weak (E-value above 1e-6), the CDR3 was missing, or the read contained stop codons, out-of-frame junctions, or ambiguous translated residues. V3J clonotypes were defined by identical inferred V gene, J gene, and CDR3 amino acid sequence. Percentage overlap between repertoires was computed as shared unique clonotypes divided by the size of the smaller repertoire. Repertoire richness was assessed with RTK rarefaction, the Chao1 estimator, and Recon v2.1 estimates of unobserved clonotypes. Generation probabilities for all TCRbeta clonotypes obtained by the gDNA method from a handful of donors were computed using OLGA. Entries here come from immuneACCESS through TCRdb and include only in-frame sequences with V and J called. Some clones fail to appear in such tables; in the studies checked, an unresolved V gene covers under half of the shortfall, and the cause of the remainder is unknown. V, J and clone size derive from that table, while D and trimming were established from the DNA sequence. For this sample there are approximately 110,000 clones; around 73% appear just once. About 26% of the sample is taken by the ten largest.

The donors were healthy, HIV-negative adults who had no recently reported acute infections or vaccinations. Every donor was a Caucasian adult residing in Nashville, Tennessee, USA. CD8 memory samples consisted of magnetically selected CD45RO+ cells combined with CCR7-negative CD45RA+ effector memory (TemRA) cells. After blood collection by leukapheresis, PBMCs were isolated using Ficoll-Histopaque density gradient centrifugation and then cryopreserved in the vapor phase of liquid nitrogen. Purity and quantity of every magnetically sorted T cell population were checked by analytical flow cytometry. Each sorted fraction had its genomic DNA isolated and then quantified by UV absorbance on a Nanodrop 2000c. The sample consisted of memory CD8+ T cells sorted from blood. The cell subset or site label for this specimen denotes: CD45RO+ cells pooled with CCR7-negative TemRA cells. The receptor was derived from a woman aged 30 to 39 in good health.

The DNA sequence reads TGCAGCGTTGATAGTCAGGATTCGGCCAATGAGCAGTTCTTC. Translation gives CSVDSQDSANEQFF. The chain uses TRBV29-1 and TRBJ2-1; the D gene identity is not certain. Deletion took 3 bases off V and 6 bases off J, with a span of 15 bases between the germline ends. CDR1 and CDR2, per the germline V gene, are SQVTM and ANQGSEA. The CDR3 has 14 amino acids, counting the end cysteine and phenylalanine. Here the CDR3 DNA is all that survives: 42 bases in frame from base 1.